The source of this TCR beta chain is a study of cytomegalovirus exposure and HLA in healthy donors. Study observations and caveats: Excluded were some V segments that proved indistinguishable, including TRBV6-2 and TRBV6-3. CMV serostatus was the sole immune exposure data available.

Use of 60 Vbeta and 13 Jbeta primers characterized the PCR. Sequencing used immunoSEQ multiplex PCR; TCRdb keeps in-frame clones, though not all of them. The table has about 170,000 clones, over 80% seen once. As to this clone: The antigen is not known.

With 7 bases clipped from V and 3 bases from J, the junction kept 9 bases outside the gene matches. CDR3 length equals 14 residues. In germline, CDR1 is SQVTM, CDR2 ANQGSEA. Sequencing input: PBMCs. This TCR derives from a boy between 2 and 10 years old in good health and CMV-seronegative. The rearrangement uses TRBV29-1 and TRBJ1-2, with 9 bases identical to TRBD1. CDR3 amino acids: CSAKGQGGDYGYTF. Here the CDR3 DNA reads TGCAGCGCTAAGGGACAGGGTGGTGACTATGGCTACACCTTC.